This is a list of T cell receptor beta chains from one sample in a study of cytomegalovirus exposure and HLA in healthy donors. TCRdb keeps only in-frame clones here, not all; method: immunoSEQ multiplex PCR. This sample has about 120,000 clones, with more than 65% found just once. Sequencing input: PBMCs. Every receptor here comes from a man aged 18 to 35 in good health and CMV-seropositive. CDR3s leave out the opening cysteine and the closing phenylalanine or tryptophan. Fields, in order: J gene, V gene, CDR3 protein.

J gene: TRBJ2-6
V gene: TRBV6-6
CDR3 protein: ASSFGETGANVLT

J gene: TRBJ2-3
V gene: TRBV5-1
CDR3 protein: ASSLASGGSTDTQY

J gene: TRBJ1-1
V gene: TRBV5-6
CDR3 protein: ASSRTRADTEAF

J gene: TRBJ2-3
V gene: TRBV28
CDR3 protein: ASSSQSLPKGNTQY

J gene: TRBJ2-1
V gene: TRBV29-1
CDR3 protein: SVHELAGYYNEQF

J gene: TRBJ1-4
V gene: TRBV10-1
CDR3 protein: ASSEALQGVDEKLF

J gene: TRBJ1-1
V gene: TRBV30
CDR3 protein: AWSVYSEAF

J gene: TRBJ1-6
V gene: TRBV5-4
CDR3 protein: ASSLFQRQNSPLH

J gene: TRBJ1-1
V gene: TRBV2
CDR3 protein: ASILVQGAPVTEAF

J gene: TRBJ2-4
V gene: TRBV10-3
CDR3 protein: AISGDRGLDNSQY

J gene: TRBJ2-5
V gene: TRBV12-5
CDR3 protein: ASDKGWDRGETQY

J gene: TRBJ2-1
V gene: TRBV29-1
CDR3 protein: SVVHYSYNEQF

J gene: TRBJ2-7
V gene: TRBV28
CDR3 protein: ASSLSPGSVPYEQY

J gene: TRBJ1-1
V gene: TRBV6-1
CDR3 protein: ASIEQGSGTEAF

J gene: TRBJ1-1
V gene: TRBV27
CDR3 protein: ASSFAGGTEAF

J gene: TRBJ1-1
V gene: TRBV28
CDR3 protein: ASSFRAREAF

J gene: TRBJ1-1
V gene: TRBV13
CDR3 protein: ASSPGRKFPEAF

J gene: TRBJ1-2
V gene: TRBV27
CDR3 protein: ASTFIRGGDGYT

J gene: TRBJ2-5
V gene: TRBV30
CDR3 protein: AFGWGRAPETQY

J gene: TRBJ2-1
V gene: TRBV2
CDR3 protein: ASRREGGEQF